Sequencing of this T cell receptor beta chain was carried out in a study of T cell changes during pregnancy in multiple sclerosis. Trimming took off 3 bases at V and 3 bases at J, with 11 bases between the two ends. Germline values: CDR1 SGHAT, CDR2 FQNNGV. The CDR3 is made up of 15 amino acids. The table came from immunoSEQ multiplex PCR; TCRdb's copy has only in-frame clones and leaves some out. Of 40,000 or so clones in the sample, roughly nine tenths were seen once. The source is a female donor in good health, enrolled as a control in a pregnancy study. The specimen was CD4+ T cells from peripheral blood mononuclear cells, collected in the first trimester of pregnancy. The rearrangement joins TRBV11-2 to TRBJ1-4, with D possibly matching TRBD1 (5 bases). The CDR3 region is CASSFYRFANEKLFF. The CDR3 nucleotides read TGTGCCAGCAGCTTCTACAGGTTCGCTAATGAAAAACTGTTTTTT.